These 5 T cell receptor beta chains came from one sample sequenced in a study of T cells in localized non-small cell lung cancer. Here immunoSEQ multiplex PCR was the method, and the copy in TCRdb shows in-frame clones only, minus some. The repertoire holds around 70,000 clones, with approximately 87% as singletons. The specimen was peripheral blood, collected before any cancer treatment. The receptors come from a male donor older than 55 with stage III squamous cell lung carcinoma.

This clone appeared once. This chain links TRBV7-2 with TRBJ1-5; no clear D gene. The CDR3 contains 14 residues. The germline CDR1 and CDR2 sequences are SGHTA and FQGNSA. V shed 1 base and J shed 0 bases, with 4 bases lying between them. In nucleotides, the CDR3 is TGTGCCAGCAGCTTAGAATTTAGCAATCAGCCCCAGCATTTT. Translation gives CASSLEFSNQPQHF.

The V and J genes are TRBV7-8 and TRBJ2-5, with D uncertain. CDR1 and CDR2 (germline): SGHVS, FQNEAQ. V shed 1 base and J shed 6 bases, with 3 bases lying between them. The CDR3 spans 11 residues. The CDR3 coding sequence is TGTGCCAGCAGCTTAGAACAGACCCAGTACTTC. This gives the protein CASSLEQTQYF.

The J gene is TRBJ2-2, the V gene TRBV18; 12 positions agree with TRBD1. Germline V gives CDR1 KGHSH, CDR2 LQKENI. There are 18 residues in the CDR3. V lost 4 bases, J lost 7 bases, and 13 bases stayed unmatched. The CDR3 nucleotides are TGTGCCAGCTCACTTTCTCCAGCGGGACAGGGGGCGAGCGGGGAGCTGTTTTTT. It translates to CASSLSPAGQGASGELFF.

J is TRBJ2-1 and V is TRBV7-2; the match to TRBD2 covers 8 bases. The CDR3 is made up of 14 amino acids. The J segment lost 8 bases and the V segment lost 5 bases, leaving 8 bases of the junction unmatched. Germline CDR1 SGHTA, CDR2 FQGNSA. CDR3 residues: CASSAPRGGHEQFF. CDR3 DNA: TGTGCCAGCAGCGCACCCCGGGGGGGCCATGAGCAGTTCTTC.

CDR3 coding DNA: TGTGCCAGCAGCAGCGGGAGGGGGCACAACTATGGCTACACCTTC. Protein sequence: CASSSGRGHNYGYTF. V is TRBV7-9 and J is TRBJ1-2, with TRBD1 identical over 7 bases. CDR3 size: 15 residues. V lost 5 bases to trimming and J lost 2 bases; unmatched junction nucleotides: 8. Looked up from germline, CDR1 is SEHNR and CDR2 is FQNEAQ (reference sequence).